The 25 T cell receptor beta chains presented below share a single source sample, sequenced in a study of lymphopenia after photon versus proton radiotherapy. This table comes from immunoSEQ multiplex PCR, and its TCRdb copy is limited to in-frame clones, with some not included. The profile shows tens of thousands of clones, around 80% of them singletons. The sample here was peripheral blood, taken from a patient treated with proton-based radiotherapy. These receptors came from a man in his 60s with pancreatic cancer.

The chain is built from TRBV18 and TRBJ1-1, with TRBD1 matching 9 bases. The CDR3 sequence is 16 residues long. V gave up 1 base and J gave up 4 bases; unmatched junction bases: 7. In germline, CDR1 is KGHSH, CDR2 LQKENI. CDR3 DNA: TGTGCCAGCTCACCACTCCCACAGGGGGCAGGCACTGAAGCTTTCTTT. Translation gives CASSPLPQGAGTEAFF.

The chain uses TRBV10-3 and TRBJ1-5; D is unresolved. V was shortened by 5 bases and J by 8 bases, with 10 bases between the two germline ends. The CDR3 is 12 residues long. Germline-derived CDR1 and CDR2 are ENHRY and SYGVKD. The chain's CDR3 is CAISLTGEPQHF. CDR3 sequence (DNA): TGTGCCATCAGTCTTACTGGCGAGCCCCAGCATTTT.

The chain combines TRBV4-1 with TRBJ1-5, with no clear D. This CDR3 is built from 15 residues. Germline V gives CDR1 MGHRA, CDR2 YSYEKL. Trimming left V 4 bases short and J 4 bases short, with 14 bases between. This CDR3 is CASSPMGGNNQPQHF. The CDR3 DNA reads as TGCGCCAGCAGCCCCATGGGAGGTAATAATCAGCCCCAGCATTTT.

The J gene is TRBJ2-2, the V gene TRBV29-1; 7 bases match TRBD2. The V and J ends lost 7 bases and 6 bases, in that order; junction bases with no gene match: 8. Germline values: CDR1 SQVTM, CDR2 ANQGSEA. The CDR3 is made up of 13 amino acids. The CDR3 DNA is TGCAGCGCCCGGGAGGTCCGGGCCGGGGAGCTGTTTTTT. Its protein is CSAREVRAGELFF.

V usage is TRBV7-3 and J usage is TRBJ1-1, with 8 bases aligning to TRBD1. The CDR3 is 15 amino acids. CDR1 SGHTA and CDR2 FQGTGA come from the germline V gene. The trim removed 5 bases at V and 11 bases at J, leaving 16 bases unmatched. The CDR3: CASSLRAGGLKGAFF. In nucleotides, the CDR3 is TGTGCCAGCAGCCTTCGGGCAGGGGGCCTGAAAGGGGCTTTCTTT.

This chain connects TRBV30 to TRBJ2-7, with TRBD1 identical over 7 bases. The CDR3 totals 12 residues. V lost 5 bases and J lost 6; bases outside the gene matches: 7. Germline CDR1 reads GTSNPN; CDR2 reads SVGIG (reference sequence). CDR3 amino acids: CAWDREYGEQYF. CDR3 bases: TGTGCCTGGGACAGGGAATACGGCGAGCAGTACTTC.

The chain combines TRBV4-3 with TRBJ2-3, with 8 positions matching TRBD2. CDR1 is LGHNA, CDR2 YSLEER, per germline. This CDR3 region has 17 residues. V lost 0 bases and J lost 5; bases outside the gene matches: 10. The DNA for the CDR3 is TGCGCCAGCAGCCAAGATATGCCAGCGGGAGTTGTAGATACGCAGTATTTT. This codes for CASSQDMPAGVVDTQYF.

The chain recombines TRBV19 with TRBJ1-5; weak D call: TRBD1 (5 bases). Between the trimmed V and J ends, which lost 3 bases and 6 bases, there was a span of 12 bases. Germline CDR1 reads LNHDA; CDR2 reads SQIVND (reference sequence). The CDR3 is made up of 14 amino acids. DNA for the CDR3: TGTGCCAGTAGTATGGTCAGGGACGGTCAGCCCCAGCATTTT. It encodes CASSMVRDGQPQHF.

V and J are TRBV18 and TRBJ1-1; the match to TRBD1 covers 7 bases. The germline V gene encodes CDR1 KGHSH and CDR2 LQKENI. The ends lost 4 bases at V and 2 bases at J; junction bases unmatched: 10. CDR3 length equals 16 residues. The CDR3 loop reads CASSRSSGTANTEAFF. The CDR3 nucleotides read TGTGCCAGCTCACGGTCCTCCGGGACAGCTAACACTGAAGCTTTCTTT.

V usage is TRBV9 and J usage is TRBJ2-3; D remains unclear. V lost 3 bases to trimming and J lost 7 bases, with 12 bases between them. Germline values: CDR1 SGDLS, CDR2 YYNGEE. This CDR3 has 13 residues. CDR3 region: CASSASSGNTQYF. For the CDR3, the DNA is TGTGCCAGCAGCGCCTCCTCCGGCAATACGCAGTATTTT.

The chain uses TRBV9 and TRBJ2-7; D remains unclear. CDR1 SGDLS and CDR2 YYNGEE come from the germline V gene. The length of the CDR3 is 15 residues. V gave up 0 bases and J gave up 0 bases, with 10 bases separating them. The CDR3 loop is CASSVDWQVSYEQYF. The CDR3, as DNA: TGTGCCAGCAGCGTAGACTGGCAGGTCTCCTACGAGCAGTACTTC.

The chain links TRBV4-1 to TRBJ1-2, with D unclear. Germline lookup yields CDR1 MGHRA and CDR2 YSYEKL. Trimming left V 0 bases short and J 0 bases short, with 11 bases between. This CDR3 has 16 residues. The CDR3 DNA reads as TGCGCCAGCAGCCAAGATTCGGGAACAGCTAACTATGGCTACACCTTC. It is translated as CASSQDSGTANYGYTF.

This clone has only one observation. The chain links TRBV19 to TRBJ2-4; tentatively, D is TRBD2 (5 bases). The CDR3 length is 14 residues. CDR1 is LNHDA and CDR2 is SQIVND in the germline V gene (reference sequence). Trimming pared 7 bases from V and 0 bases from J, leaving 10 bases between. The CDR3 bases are TGTGCCAGTAATCGGGGTCTAGCCAAAAACATTCAGTACTTC. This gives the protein CASNRGLAKNIQYF.

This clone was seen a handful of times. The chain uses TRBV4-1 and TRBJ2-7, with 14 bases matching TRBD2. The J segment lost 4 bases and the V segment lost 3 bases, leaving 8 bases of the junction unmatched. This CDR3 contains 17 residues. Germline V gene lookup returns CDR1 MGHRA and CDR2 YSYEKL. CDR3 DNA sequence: TGCGCCAGCAGCCACCTGGGGACTAGCGGGAGTACGTACGAGCAGTACTTC. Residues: CASSHLGTSGSTYEQYF.

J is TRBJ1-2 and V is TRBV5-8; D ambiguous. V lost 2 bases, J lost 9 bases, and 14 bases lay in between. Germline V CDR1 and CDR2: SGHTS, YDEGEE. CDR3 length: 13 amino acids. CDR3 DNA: TGTGCCAGCAGCTTCTCTAATGTCGCGAGCTACACCTTC. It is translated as CASSFSNVASYTF.

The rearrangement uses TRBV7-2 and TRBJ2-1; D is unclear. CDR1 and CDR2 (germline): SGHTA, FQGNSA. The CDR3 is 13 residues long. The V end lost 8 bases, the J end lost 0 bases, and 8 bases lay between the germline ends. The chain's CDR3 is CASCPSSYNEQFF. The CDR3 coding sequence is TGTGCCAGCTGCCCCAGCTCCTACAATGAGCAGTTCTTC. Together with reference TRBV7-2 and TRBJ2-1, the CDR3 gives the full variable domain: GAGVSQSPSNKVTEKGKDVELRCDPISGHTALYWYRQSLGQGLEFLIYFQGNSAPDKSGLPSDRFSAERTGGSVSTLTIQRTQQEDSAVYLCASCPSSYNEQFFGPGTRLTVL.

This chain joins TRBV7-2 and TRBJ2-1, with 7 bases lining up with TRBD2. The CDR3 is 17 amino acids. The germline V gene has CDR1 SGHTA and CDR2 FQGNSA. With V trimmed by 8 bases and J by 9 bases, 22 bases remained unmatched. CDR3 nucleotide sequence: TGTGCCAGCCGCAGCCAACCGGGGAGCGGGGCTAAGGGTGAGCAGTTCTTC. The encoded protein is CASRSQPGSGAKGEQFF.

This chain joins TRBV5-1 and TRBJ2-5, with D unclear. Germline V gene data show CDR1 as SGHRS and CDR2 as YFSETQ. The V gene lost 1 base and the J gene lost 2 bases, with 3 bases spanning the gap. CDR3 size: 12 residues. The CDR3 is CASSLWQETQYF. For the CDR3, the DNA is TGCGCCAGCAGCTTGTGGCAAGAGACCCAGTACTTC.

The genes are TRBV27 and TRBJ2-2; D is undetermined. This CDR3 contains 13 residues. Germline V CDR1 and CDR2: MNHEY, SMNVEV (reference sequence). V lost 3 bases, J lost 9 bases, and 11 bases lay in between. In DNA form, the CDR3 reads TGTGCCAGCAGTTTTGTCCCCCCTAGGGAGCTGTTTTTT. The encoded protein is CASSFVPPRELFF.

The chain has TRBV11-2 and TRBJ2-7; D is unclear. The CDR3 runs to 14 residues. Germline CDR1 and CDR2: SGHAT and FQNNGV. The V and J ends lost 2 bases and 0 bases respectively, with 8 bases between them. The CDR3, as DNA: TGTGCCAGCAGCTTATCCCCGAGCTCCTACGAGCAGTACTTC. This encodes CASSLSPSSYEQYF.

Here the CDR3 reads CASSPYWATATGANTGELFF. The CDR3 DNA is TGTGCCAGCAGTCCTTACTGGGCCACAGCCACAGGGGCGAACACCGGGGAGCTGTTTTTT. The chain is built from TRBV27 and TRBJ2-2; 7 bases are shared with TRBD1. The J segment lost 0 bases and the V segment lost 5 bases, leaving 18 bases of the junction unmatched. The germline CDR1 and CDR2 sequences are MNHEY and SMNVEV (reference sequence). The CDR3 is 20 residues long.

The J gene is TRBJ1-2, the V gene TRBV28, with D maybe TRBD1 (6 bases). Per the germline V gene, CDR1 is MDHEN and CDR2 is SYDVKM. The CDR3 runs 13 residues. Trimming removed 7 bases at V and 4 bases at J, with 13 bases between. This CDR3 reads CASTPDRFYGYTF. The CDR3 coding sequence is TGTGCCAGCACCCCCGACAGGTTCTATGGCTACACCTTC.

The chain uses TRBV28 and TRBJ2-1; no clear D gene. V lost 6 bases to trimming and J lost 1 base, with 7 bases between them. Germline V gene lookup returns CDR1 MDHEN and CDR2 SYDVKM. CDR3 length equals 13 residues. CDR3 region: CASRGSSYNEQFF. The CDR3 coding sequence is TGTGCCAGCAGAGGTTCGTCCTACAATGAGCAGTTCTTC.

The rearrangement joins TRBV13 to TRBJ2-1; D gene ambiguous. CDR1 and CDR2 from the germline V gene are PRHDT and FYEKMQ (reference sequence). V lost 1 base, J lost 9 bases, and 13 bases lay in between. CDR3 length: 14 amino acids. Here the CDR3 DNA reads TGTGCCAGCAGCTTAGAACCGAGTTCGAGTGAGCAGTTCTTC. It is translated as CASSLEPSSSEQFF.

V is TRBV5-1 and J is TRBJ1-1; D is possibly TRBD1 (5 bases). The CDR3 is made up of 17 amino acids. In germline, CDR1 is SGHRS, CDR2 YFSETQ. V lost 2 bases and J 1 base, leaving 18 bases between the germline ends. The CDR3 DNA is TGCGCCAGCAGCTTATACCGGGGTGGACAAAGGAACACTGAAGCTTTCTTT. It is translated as CASSLYRGGQRNTEAFF.